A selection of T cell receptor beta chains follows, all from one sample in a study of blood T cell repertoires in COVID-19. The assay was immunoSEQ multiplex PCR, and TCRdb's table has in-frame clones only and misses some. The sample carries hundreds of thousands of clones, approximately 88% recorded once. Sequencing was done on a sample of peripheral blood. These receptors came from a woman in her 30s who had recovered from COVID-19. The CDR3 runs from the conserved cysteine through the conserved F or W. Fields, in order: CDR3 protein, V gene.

CDR3: CSAGLNNEQFF
V: TRBV20-1

CDR3: CSGKQGRGNTIYF
V: TRBV29-1

CDR3: CASSLILGDTGGGTDTQYF
V: TRBV5-1

CDR3: CATRPGHLNTGELFF
V: TRBV19

CDR3: CASSLTGSSYNSPLHF
V: TRBV6-5

CDR3: CASSELGQGAAGELFF
V: TRBV2

CDR3: CASSLVSGGEKLFF
V: TRBV7-9

CDR3: CASSKRGRSTDTQYF
V: TRBV19

CDR3: CASSPSSANEKLFF
V: TRBV7-6

CDR3: CASSQTSFSSYNEQFF
V: TRBV27

CDR3: CSVDQGTGTDTQYF
V: TRBV29-1

CDR3: CASSLGLSYYYEQYF
V: TRBV7-2

CDR3: CASSPRYGGSHEQYF
V: TRBV7-2

CDR3: CASSYLTGGAEWFYEQYF
V: TRBV6-2/TRBV6-3

CDR3: CASSLWGDSGNTIYF
V: TRBV7-2

CDR3: CASSERTSGGADTQYF
V: TRBV11-3

CDR3: CASSVDQAGVNEKLFF
V: TRBV9

CDR3: CASSSTGFQETQYF
V: TRBV5-1

CDR3: CASSFTRVILNEQFF
V: TRBV7-2

CDR3: CASSSVSQDMNTEAFF
V: TRBV28

CDR3: CAIRLAGLETQYF
V: TRBV10-3

CDR3: CASSTGGAVEKLFF
V: TRBV5-4

CDR3: CASSDSGRSNEKLFF
V: TRBV2

CDR3: CASSLPRQAMATEAFF
V: TRBV7-9

CDR3: CASSRGGGQPQHF
V: TRBV7-9

CDR3: CASSYSRGGRGTEAFF
V: TRBV6-2/TRBV6-3

CDR3: CASSPSHRSGNTIYF
V: TRBV27

CDR3: CASSSQAFDQPQHF
V: TRBV7-9

CDR3: CASSHDTDNYGYTF
V: TRBV14

CDR3: CASRNQGGNQPQHF
V: TRBV28

CDR3: CASRKRGTSGQETQYF
V: TRBV11-2

CDR3: CASSSGTGGNQPQHF
V: TRBV27

CDR3: CASSFGQGSYEQYF
V: TRBV7-8

CDR3: CASSWDSYEQYF
V: TRBV5-8

CDR3: CASSHGDTNTGELFF
V: TRBV6-5

CDR3: CASSLQGVSYNEQFF
V: TRBV5-1

CDR3: CASSLSAGGDNEQFF
V: TRBV5-4

CDR3: CASGFGRGFSDTQYF
V: TRBV12-5

CDR3: CAISEGEAAFF
V: TRBV10-3

CDR3: CASSGLAGAGEQFF
V: TRBV6-5

CDR3: CASTPREFNEKLFF
V: TRBV2

CDR3: CASSGRGNIQYF
V: TRBV25-1

CDR3: CASSLGLAVDTQYF
V: TRBV5-1

CDR3: CSARSKGATFF
V: TRBV20-1